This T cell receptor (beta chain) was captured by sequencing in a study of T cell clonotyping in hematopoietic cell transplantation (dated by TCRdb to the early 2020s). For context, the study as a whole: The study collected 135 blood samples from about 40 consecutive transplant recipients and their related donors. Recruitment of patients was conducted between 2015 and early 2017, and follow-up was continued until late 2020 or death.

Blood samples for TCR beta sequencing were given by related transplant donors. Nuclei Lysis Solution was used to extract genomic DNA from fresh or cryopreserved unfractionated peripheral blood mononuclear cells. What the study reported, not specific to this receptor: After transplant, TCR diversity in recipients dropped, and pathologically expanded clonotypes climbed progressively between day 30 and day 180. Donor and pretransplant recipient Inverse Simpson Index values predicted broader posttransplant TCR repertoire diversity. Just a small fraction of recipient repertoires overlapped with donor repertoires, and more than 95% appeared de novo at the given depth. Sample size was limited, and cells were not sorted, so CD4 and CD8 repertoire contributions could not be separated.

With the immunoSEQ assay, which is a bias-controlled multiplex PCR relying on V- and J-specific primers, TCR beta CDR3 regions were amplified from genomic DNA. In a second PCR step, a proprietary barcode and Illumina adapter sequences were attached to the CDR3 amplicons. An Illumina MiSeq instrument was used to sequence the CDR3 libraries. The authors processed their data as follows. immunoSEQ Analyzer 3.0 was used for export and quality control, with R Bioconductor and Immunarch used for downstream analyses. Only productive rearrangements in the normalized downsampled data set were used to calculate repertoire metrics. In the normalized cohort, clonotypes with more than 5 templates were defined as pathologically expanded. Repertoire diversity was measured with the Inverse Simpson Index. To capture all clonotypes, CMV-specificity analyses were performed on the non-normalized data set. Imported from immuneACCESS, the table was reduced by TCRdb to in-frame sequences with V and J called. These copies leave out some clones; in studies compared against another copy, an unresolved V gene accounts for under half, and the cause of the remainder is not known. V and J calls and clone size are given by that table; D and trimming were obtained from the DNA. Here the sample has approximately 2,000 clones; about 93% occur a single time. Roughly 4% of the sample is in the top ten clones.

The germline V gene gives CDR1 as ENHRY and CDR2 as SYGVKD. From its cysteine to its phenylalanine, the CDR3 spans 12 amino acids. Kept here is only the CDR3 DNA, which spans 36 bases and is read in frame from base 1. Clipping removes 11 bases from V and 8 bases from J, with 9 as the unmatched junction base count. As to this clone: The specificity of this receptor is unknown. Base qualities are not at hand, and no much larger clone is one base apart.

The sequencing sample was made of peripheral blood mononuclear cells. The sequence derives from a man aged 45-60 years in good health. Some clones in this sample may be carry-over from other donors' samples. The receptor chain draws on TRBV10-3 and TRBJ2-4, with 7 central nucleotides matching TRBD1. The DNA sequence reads TGTGCCGTCCAGGGGGATCGGGACATTCAGTACTTC. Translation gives CAVQGDRDIQYF.